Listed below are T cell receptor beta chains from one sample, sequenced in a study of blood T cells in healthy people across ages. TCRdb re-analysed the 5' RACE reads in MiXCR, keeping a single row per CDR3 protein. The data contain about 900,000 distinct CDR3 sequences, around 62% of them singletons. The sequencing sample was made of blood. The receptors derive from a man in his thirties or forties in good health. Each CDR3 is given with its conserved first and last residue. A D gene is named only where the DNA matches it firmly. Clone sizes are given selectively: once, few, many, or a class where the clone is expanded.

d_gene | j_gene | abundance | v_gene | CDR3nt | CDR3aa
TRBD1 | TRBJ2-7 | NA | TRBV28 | TGTGCCAGCAGTTCGCCTCGGGGACAGGACCCTCGCGAGCAGTACTTC | CASSSPRGQDPREQYF
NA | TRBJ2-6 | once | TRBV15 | TGTGCCACCAGCAGCAGAGATAGATCAGGGCCCTCCAGCTCTGGGGCCAACGTCCTGACTTTC | CATSSRDRSGPSSSGANVLTF
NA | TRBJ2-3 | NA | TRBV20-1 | TGCAGTGCTAGAGATCTGGTTGTTGATACGCAGTATTTT | CSARDLVVDTQYF
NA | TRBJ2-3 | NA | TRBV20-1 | TGCAGTGCTAGAGCCCAGGGAGCGGGTACGAGCTATCCCCGGCAGTATTTT | CSARAQGAGTSYPRQYF
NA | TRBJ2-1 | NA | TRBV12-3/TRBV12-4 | TGTGCCAGCAGTGGGGAGGCGTACAATGAGCAGTTCTTC | CASSGEAYNEQFF
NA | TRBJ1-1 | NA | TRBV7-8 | TGTGCCAGCAGCTTGTTTGGGGAGATGAACACTGAAGCTTTCTTT | CASSLFGEMNTEAFF
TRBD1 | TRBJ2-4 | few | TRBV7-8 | TGTGCCAGCAGCTTAGGGGTGACAGGGAAAAACATTCAGTACTTC | CASSLGVTGKNIQYF
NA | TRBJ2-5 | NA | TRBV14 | TGTGCCAGCAGCCAATTCAGGGGCAGGGGAGAGACCCAGTACTTC | CASSQFRGRGETQYF
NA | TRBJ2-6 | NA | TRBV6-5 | TGTGCCAGTCTCACCCGTGGGGCCAACGTCCTGACTTTC | CASLTRGANVLTF
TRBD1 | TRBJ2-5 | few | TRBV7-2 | TGTGCCAGCAGCTTAGGAGGGGACAGGGACGAGACCCAGTACTTC | CASSLGGDRDETQYF
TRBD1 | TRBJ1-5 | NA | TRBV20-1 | TGCAGTGCTAGCGACAGGGGTCATCCCCAGCATTTT | CSASDRGHPQHF
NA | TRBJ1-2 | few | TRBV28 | TGTGCCAGCAGCCCCTCCGGTATAAGAGAGAACTATGGCTACACCTTC | CASSPSGIRENYGYTF
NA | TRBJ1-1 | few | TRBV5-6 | TGTGCCAGCAGCTATATGGGGCGGGCCATGAACACTGAAGCTTTCTTT | CASSYMGRAMNTEAFF
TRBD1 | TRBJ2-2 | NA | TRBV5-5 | TGTGCCAGCACCTTACAGGGGGCTTACACCGGGGAGCTGTTTTTT | CASTLQGAYTGELFF
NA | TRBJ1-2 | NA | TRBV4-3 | TGCGCCAGCAGCCAAGTACCCCTAATAGAGAACTATGGCTACACCTTC | CASSQVPLIENYGYTF
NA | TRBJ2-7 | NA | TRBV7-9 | TGTGCCAGCCCGGGGGTGGGAGACAACTACGAGCAGTACTTC | CASPGVGDNYEQYF
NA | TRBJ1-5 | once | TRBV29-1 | TGCAGCGTTGTTGATAGTCTCTCAGGGCTAATAGGGCCCCAGCATTTT | CSVVDSLSGLIGPQHF
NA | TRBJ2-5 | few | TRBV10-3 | TGTGCCATCAGTTCGGGGGACAGCCAAGAGACCCAGTACTTC | CAISSGDSQETQYF
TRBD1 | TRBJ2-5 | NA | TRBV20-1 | TGCAGTGCTAGAACCGGGACAGTCCAAGAGACCCAGTACTTC | CSARTGTVQETQYF
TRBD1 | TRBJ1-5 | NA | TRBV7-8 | TGTGCCAGCAGCTCCCGAGGAAAGGGGGCAGGTCAGCCCCAGCATTTT | CASSSRGKGAGQPQHF
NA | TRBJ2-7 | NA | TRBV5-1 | TGCGCCAGCAGCGGGTACTCCGGCTCAGCCTACGAGCAGTACTTC | CASSGYSGSAYEQYF
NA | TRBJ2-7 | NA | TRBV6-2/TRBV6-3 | TGTGCCAGCAGTGTAAGAAATACTCCCTACGAGCAGTACTTC | CASSVRNTPYEQYF
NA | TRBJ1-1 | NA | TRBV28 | TGTGCCAGCAGCACAGGGAGGTGGGGCACTGAAGCTTTCTTT | CASSTGRWGTEAFF
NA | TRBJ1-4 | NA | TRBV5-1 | TGCGCCAGCAGCCCCGGGGTGGCTGGCGAAAAACTGTTTTTT | CASSPGVAGEKLFF
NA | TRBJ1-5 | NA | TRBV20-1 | TGCAGTGCAGGGGTCTATAGCAATCAGCCCCAGCATTTT | CSAGVYSNQPQHF
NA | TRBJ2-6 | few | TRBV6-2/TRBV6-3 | TGTGCCAGCAGTTATAGAGGATCTGGGGCCAACGTCCTGACTTTC | CASSYRGSGANVLTF
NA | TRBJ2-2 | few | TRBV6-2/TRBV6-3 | TGTGCCAGCAGTTACTCGAGGGGGGACACCGGGGAGCTGTTTTTT | CASSYSRGDTGELFF
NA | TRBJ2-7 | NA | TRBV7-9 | TGTGCCAGCAGCTTTGCTAGGGACCGCCTCACCTACGAGCAGTACTTC | CASSFARDRLTYEQYF
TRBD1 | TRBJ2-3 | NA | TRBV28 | TGTGCCGGAAAGGGGACAGGGGTATCAGATACGCAGTATTTT | CAGKGTGVSDTQYF
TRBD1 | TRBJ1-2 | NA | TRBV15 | TGTGCCACCATCGGGACAGGATCTAACTATGGCTACACCTTC | CATIGTGSNYGYTF
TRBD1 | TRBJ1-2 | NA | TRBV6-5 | TGTGCCAGCAGTTACCCGGGACAGGGTGGGACCTATGGCTACACCTTC | CASSYPGQGGTYGYTF
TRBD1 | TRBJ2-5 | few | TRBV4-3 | TGCGCACCGGGACAGACGGAGACCCAGTACTTC | CAPGQTETQYF
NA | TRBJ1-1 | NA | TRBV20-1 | TGCAGTGCTAAAGAGAACACTGAAGCTTTCTTT | CSAKENTEAFF
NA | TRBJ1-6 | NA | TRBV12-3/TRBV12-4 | TGTGCCAGCAGTTCCCCCTATAGAGGCTCCTATAATTCACCCCTCCACTTT | CASSSPYRGSYNSPLHF
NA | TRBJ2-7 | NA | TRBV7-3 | TGTGCCAGCAGCCCCTCGATGAAGGGCGAGCAGTACTTC | CASSPSMKGEQYF
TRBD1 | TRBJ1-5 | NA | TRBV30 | TGTGCCTGGAGTGGGGACAGGGGGTATAGCAATCAGCCCCAGCATTTT | CAWSGDRGYSNQPQHF
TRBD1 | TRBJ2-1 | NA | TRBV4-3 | TGCGCCAGCAGCCAAGATAGTGGGACAGGGGGTAGCAATGAGCAGTTCTTC | CASSQDSGTGGSNEQFF
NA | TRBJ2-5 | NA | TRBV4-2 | TGTGCCAGCAGCCAAGATGGGGTCGGGAAAGAGACCCAGTACTTC | CASSQDGVGKETQYF
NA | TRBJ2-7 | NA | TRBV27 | TGTGCCAGCAGTTTATCGACGGGGCGGTGCGAGCAGTACTTC | CASSLSTGRCEQYF
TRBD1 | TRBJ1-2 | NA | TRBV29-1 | TGCAGCGTCAAAGGAGGGGGACAGGGGGGCTACACCTTC | CSVKGGGQGGYTF
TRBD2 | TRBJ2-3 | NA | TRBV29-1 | TGCAGCGTTGAGTTCGCGGGGGGGAAGTCAGATACGCAGTATTTT | CSVEFAGGKSDTQYF
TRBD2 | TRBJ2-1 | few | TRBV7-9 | TGTGCCAGCAGTTATCAAAGCGGGGGGGCCTACAATGAGCAGTTCTTC | CASSYQSGGAYNEQFF
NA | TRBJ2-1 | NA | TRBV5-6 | TGTGCCAGCAGCTTGGTTGGTTCGAACCCGGCGTCCAATGAGCAGTTCTTC | CASSLVGSNPASNEQFF
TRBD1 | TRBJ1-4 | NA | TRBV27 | TGTGCCAGCAGTTTATTCGGGACAGGGTGGGAAAAACTGTTTTTT | CASSLFGTGWEKLFF
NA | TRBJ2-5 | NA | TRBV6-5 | TGTGCCAGCAGTTTATTTTATAGCAGGAAAGAGACCCAGTACTTC | CASSLFYSRKETQYF
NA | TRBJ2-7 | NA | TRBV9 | TGTGCCAGCAGCGTAAGGGCGGGTAACTACGAGCAGTACTTC | CASSVRAGNYEQYF
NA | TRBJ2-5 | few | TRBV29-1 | TGCAGCGTTGACGGCGGGGTCAAGTACTTC | CSVDGGVKYF
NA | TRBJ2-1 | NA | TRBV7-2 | TGTGCCGGCAGGCTGAGAACAGGTTTCTCCTACAATGAGCAGTTCTTC | CAGRLRTGFSYNEQFF
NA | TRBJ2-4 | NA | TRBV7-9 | TGTGCCAGCAGCCAACTACAGGGAACCGTTCAGTACTTC | CASSQLQGTVQYF
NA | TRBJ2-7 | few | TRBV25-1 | TGTGCCAGCAGTGAATACAGCCACGAGCAGTACTTC | CASSEYSHEQYF
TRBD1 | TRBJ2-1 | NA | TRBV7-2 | TGTGCCAGCAGCCCACGGGGTGGCAGGGGGTACAATGAGCAGTTCTTC | CASSPRGGRGYNEQFF
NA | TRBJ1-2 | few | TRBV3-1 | TGTGCCAGCAGCCTCGGACGGACTTTGCATGGCTACACCTTC | CASSLGRTLHGYTF
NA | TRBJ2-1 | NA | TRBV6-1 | TGTGCCAGCTGGGGGGCTTGGCAGTTCTTC | CASWGAWQFF
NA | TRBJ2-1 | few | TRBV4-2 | TGTGCCAGCAGTCCCGATGAGCAGTTCTTC | CASSPDEQFF
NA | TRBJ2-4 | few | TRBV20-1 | TGCAGTGCCCCGGACAGCCTTATAGCCAAAAACATTCAGTACTTC | CSAPDSLIAKNIQYF